Following are 10 T cell receptor beta chains from one sample sequenced in a study. Sequenced by immunoSEQ multiplex PCR; TCRdb stores in-frame clones only, minus some. The data hold 40,000 to 55,000 clones, with about 92% observed a single time. The sequenced material came from PBMCs. The receptors shown here come from a man aged 40-55 years with rheumatoid arthritis.

V gene TRBV24-1 combines with J gene TRBJ2-1; D remains ambiguous. The germline V gene has CDR1 KGHDR and CDR2 SFDVKD. This CDR3 comprises 13 residues. V shed 7 bases and J shed 5 bases, with 11 bases lying between them. CDR3 nucleotide sequence: TGTGCCACCAGCCACTTCCTTAACAATGAGCAGTTCTTC. Protein product: CATSHFLNNEQFF.

This rearrangement joins TRBV11-2 to TRBJ2-2; 8 bases are a match to TRBD1. In germline, CDR1 is SGHAT, CDR2 FQNNGV. The CDR3 totals 16 residues. Unmatched junction bases numbered 5, after V lost 5 bases and J lost 0 bases. The CDR3 DNA reads TGTGCCAGCAGCCTTGGACAGGGTGCGAACACCGGGGAGCTGTTTTTT. It translates to CASSLGQGANTGELFF.

The chain recombines TRBV28 with TRBJ2-7; no definite D call. V was shortened by 6 bases and J by 0 bases, with 9 bases between the two germline ends. The germline CDR1 and CDR2 sequences are MDHEN and SYDVKM. This CDR3 has 13 residues. The CDR3 nucleotides are TGTGCCAGCAGGCGAGCCAGCTCCTACGAGCAGTACTTC. This encodes CASRRASSYEQYF.

The chain uses TRBV9 and TRBJ2-7, with TRBD2 matching over 9 bases. Germline lookup yields CDR1 SGDLS and CDR2 YYNGEE. V lost 7 bases and J lost 7; bases outside the gene matches: 12. The CDR3 loop spans 14 amino acids. The CDR3 spells CASAPGGRAEEQYF. In DNA, the CDR3 is TGTGCCAGCGCGCCAGGCGGGAGGGCCGAGGAGCAGTACTTC.

The chain combines TRBV19 with TRBJ2-1; 10 bases are a match to TRBD1. V was pared by 5 bases and J by 4 bases, with 8 bases of the junction left unmatched. Looked up from germline, CDR1 is LNHDA and CDR2 is SQIVND (reference sequence). This CDR3 is 16 amino acids long. CDR3 sequence reads: CASSYRTGGNYNEQFF. CDR3 coding DNA: TGTGCCAGTAGTTACCGGACAGGGGGGAATTACAATGAGCAGTTCTTC.

This clone was seen a handful of times. The chain employs TRBV4-1 and TRBJ2-2; D is possibly TRBD1 (6 bases). Trimming stripped 1 base from V and 2 bases from J, with 8 bases between. Germline values: CDR1 MGHRA, CDR2 YSYEKL. The CDR3 is 15 residues long. The CDR3 bases are TGCGCCAGCAGCCAAGCGGACAGTAACACCGGGGAGCTGTTTTTT. It encodes CASSQADSNTGELFF.

This sequence joins TRBV19 and TRBJ1-5; D unclear. The CDR3 totals 19 residues. Germline V gene sequence: CDR1 LNHDA, CDR2 SQIVND (reference sequence). V dropped 3 bases and J dropped 1 base, with 22 bases sitting between them. This chain's CDR3 is CASSMRRDPPPISNQPQHF. CDR3 coding DNA: TGTGCCAGTAGTATGAGACGGGATCCTCCCCCAATAAGCAATCAGCCCCAGCATTTT.

This chain connects TRBV11-1 to TRBJ2-7, with 8 nucleotides matching TRBD2. With 5 bases clipped from V and 6 bases from J, the junction kept 3 bases outside the gene matches. Germline V CDR1 and CDR2: SGHAT, FQDESV (reference sequence). CDR3 length: 12 amino acids. CDR3 region: CASSDGGGEQYF. Written as DNA, the CDR3 is TGTGCCAGCAGCGACGGGGGGGGCGAGCAGTACTTC.

The V call is TRBV15, the J call TRBJ1-5, with a possible D match to TRBD1 (5 bases). This CDR3 has 16 amino acids. CDR1 is LNHNV and CDR2 is YYDKDF in the germline V gene (reference sequence). Trimming removed 1 base from V and 3 bases from J, with 13 bases in between. CDR3 in amino acids: CATSRVGGAYNQPQHF. The CDR3 DNA reads as TGTGCCACCAGCAGAGTCGGAGGGGCGTACAATCAGCCCCAGCATTTT.

The CDR3 DNA reads as TGCGCCAGCAGCTTGGCGGGCGGGGGGGCCAGTTACGAGCAGTACTTC. It yields the protein CASSLAGGGASYEQYF. The chain joins TRBV5-1 to TRBJ2-7, with 9 bases identical to TRBD2. The germline CDR1 and CDR2 sequences are SGHRS and YFSETQ. This CDR3 has 16 residues. With 0 bases clipped from V and 4 bases from J, the junction kept 8 bases outside the gene matches. Supplemented by reference TRBV5-1 and TRBJ2-7, the full variable domain reads KAGVTQTPRYLIKTRGQQVTLSCSPISGHRSVSWYQQTPGQGLQFLFEYFSETQRNKGNFPGRFSGRQFSNSRSEMNVSTLELGDSALYLCASSLAGGGASYEQYFGPGTRLTVT.